A single sample gave rise to the 6 T cell receptor beta chains below, sequenced in a study of T-cell memory formation after mild COVID-19. TCRdb redid the calling of the 5' RACE reads with MiXCR, one entry per CDR3 protein. The sample yields around 340,000 distinct CDR3 sequences, 10% to 15% seen once. Sequencing input: PBMCs or a T cell subset sorted from them (not recorded which). The receptor set was obtained from a man younger than 35 who had mild COVID-19 (a few samples of this study predate the infection). Cell type and time point are not known.

The chain combines TRBV6-5 with TRBJ1-5, with D maybe TRBD1 (5 bases). The CDR3 sequence is 16 residues long. Germline V gene sequence: CDR1 MNHEY, CDR2 SVGAGI. Trimming took 4 bases from V and 5 from J, leaving 18 bases between them. The CDR3 DNA is TGTGCCAGCAGTTCCCAACCCACAGGACGGTATCAGCCCCAGCATTTT. It translates to CASSSQPTGRYQPQHF.

This clonotype has only a few counts. The chain is built from TRBV5-1 and TRBJ1-2; the D gene is possibly TRBD1 (5 bases). This CDR3 comprises 13 residues. Germline V gene sequence: CDR1 SGHRS, CDR2 YFSETQ. V lost 3 bases to trimming and J lost 4 bases, with 10 bases between them. The DNA of the CDR3 is TGCGCCAGCAGCTATAGGGGCGGCTATGGCTACACCTTC. Protein product: CASSYRGGYGYTF.

The V gene is TRBV3-1, the J gene TRBJ1-6; 9 positions match TRBD1. The germline CDR1 and CDR2 sequences are LGHDT and YNNKEL (reference sequence). The CDR3 totals 14 residues. V lost 2 bases to trimming and J lost 10 bases; unmatched junction nucleotides: 3. The CDR3 DNA follows: TGTGCCAGCAGCCAAACAGGGGGCCGGTCACCCCTCCACTTT. It translates to CASSQTGGRSPLHF.

The chain carries TRBV6-2 or TRBV6-3 and TRBJ2-1; 7 bases map to TRBD2. V shed 10 bases, J shed 8 bases, and the junction held 14 bases outside the gene matches. This CDR3 is built from 14 residues. Germline V gives CDR1 MNHEY, CDR2 SVGEGT. CDR3 amino acids: CATSGGLKLYEQFF. CDR3 DNA: TGTGCCACTAGTGGGGGACTAAAGTTATATGAGCAGTTCTTC.

This clonotype occurred a few times. This chain uses TRBV7-9 with TRBJ1-1; no reliable D call. The CDR3 contains 15 residues. Per the germline V gene, CDR1 is SEHNR and CDR2 is FQNEAQ (reference sequence). Trimming pared 1 base from V and 1 base from J, leaving 10 bases between. CDR3 nucleotide sequence: TGTGCCAGCAGCTTAGTGGTAGGAGCGAACACTGAAGCTTTCTTT. This encodes CASSLVVGANTEAFF. Combining the CDR3 with reference TRBV7-9 and TRBJ1-1 gives the whole variable domain DTGVSQNPRHKITKRGQNVTFRCDPISEHNRLYWYRQTLGQGPEFLTYFQNEAQLEKSRLLSDRFSAERPKGSFSTLEIQRTEQGDSAMYLCASSLVVGANTEAFFGQGTRLTVV.

This clonotype was counted only a few times. The chain couples TRBV12-3 or TRBV12-4 to TRBJ2-5; the match to TRBD1 covers 8 bases. This CDR3 is built from 15 residues. Trimming removed 5 bases from V and 4 bases from J; junction bases left unmatched: 9. The CDR3 sequence is CASSRGTGGLETQYF. CDR3 nucleotide sequence: TGTGCCAGCAGTAGAGGGACAGGCGGTCTAGAGACCCAGTACTTC.